This T cell receptor (beta chain) came from a study of cytomegalovirus exposure and HLA in healthy donors. Whole-study context: Among roughly 190 million T cells, an earlier analysis found about 100 million unique TCR beta sequences. Study findings and constraints: At a 0.05 false discovery rate, a later analysis found 15,000 to 20,000 TCR beta sequences to be associated with HLA alleles. An analysis that came later showed most CMV-associated TCR beta chains appearing HLA-restricted. HLA-A and HLA-B allele assignments for most subjects were reportedly predicted accurately using TCR beta sequences.

For this clone: Its specificity is unknown.

60 Vbeta and 13 Jbeta primers were used in PCR. Assay used: immunoSEQ multiplex PCR; TCRdb lists only in-frame clones, some missing. The data hold approximately 150,000 clones, with roughly 80% observed a single time. The source is a man younger than 35 in good health and CMV-seronegative. Sequenced sample: PBMCs.

CDR3: CASSLDGRGGVTEAFF. Here the CDR3 DNA reads TGTGCCAGCAGCTTAGATGGTCGGGGTGGCGTAACTGAAGCTTTCTTT. V usage is TRBV11-3 and J usage is TRBJ1-1; unclear D gene. The V and J ends lost 0 bases and 5 bases respectively, with 16 bases between them. Germline values: CDR1 SGHNT, CDR2 YENEEA. There are 16 residues in the CDR3.